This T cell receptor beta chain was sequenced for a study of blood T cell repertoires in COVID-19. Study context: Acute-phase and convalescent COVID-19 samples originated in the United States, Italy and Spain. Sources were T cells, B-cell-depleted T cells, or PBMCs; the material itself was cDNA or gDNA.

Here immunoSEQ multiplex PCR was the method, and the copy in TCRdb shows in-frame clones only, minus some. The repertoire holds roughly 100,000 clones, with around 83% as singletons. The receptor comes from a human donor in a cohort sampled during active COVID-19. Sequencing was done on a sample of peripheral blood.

This chain's CDR3 is CAWGRVGDQPQHF. CDR3 DNA sequence: TGTGCCTGGGGCAGGGTAGGCGATCAGCCCCAGCATTTT. The genes are TRBV30 and TRBJ1-5; weak D call: TRBD1 (5 bases). The CDR3 runs to 13 residues. With 5 bases removed from V and 5 bases from J, the gap between germline ends came to 13 bases. CDR1 and CDR2 from the germline V gene are GTSNPN and SVGIG (reference sequence).